This TCR beta chain originates from a study of metastatic and nonmetastatic thyroid tumors. TCRdb re-analyzed the PCR reads through MiXCR. This table holds about 33,000 clones, about a sixth found once. Whole-study results and caveats: Reportedly, malignant thyroid tumors had significantly higher TCR beta diversity than benign nodules, in blood and tumor.

Thyroid surgery took place with no prior treatment in any patient. In its sample, this clone was seen many times. Its specificity is not known. Germline loops: CDR1 LNHDA, CDR2 SQIVND (reference sequence). V dropped 7 bases and J dropped 1 base, with 10 bases sitting between them. There are 14 residues in the CDR3. Sequenced: blood. The clonotype was recovered from a female donor with papillary thyroid cancer or a benign thyroid nodule (not recorded which). Some clones in this sample may be carry-over from other donors' samples. V is TRBV19 and J is TRBJ2-2; maybe TRBD1 (5 bases). The CDR3 DNA reads TGTGCCAGTAATCAGGGATTGAACACCGGGGAGCTGTTTTTT. Its protein is CASNQGLNTGELFF.